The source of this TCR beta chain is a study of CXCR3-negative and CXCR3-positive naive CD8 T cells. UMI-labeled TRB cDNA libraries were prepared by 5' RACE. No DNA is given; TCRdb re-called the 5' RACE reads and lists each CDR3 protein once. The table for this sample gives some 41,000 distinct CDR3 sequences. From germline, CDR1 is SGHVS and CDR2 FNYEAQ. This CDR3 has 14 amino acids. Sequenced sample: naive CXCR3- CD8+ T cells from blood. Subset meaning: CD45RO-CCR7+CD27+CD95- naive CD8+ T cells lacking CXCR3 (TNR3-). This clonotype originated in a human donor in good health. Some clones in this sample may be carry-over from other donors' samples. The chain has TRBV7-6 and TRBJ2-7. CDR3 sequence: CASSPVSRPYEQYF.